The 26 T cell receptor beta chains below all came from one sample that was sequenced in a study of early stage breast cancer tumors. Some clones are missing from TCRdb's copy, which holds only in-frame ones; the method was immunoSEQ multiplex PCR. The table includes some 5,800 clones, roughly 75% detected once. Sequencing was carried out using normal breast tissue next to the tumor. The receptor source for this set is a person aged 35 to 50 with breast cancer.

The J gene is TRBJ2-2, the V gene TRBV27; no clear D. The CDR3 is made up of 14 amino acids. Trimming took off 3 bases at V and 5 bases at J, with 10 bases between the two ends. Per germline, CDR1 MNHEY and CDR2 SMNVEV (reference sequence). The CDR3 spells CASSFLARTGELFF. CDR3 nucleotide sequence: TGTGCCAGCAGTTTTTTAGCACGAACCGGGGAGCTGTTTTTT.

The chain uses TRBV5-1 and TRBJ2-5; weak D call: TRBD2 (5 bases). The CDR3 consists of 15 residues. In germline, CDR1 is SGHRS, CDR2 YFSETQ. Trimming cost V 0 bases and J 4 bases, with 13 bases left between them. This chain's CDR3 is CASSLGGGYRETQYF. The CDR3 coding sequence is TGCGCCAGCAGCTTGGGTGGCGGGTACCGAGAGACCCAGTACTTC.

This rearrangement joins TRBV11-2 to TRBJ2-7; 7 bases are a match to TRBD2. CDR1 and CDR2 from the germline V gene are SGHAT and FQNNGV. This CDR3 comprises 14 residues. The trim removed 6 bases at V and 5 bases at J, leaving 10 bases unmatched. The CDR3 DNA is TGTGCCAGCAGAGGGAGGGTCCCCCCGCACGAGCAGTACTTC. Residues: CASRGRVPPHEQYF.

The chain couples TRBV11-3 to TRBJ2-3, with TRBD2 matching over 7 bases. The trim removed 1 base at V and 1 base at J, leaving 2 bases unmatched. CDR1 SGHNT and CDR2 YENEEA come from the germline V gene. The CDR3 totals 15 residues. As DNA, the CDR3 is TGTGCCAGCAGCTTAGGGGGACTACGCACAGATACGCAGTATTTT. Protein sequence: CASSLGGLRTDTQYF.

This clone showed up just once. The chain uses TRBV5-1 and TRBJ1-1; TRBD1 is a possible D gene (6 bases). The germline V gene has CDR1 SGHRS and CDR2 YFSETQ. Between the trimmed V and J ends, which lost 4 bases and 4 bases, there was a span of 14 bases. This CDR3 is 14 amino acids long. The CDR3 loop is CASSIGGLSTEAFF. In DNA form, the CDR3 reads TGCGCCAGCAGCATTGGGGGGCTGAGCACTGAAGCTTTCTTT.

The chain uses TRBV30 and TRBJ2-7; D perhaps matches TRBD1 (6 bases). The V gene lost 0 bases and the J gene lost 7 bases, with 13 bases spanning the gap. Germline values: CDR1 GTSNPN, CDR2 SVGIG (reference sequence). The CDR3 runs 13 residues. The CDR3 reads CAWSVVNRDEQYF. The CDR3 nucleotides read TGTGCCTGGAGTGTAGTCAACAGGGATGAGCAGTACTTC.

This chain connects TRBV19 to TRBJ2-1, with D possibly being TRBD2 (5 bases). Germline CDR1 is LNHDA and CDR2 is SQIVND (reference sequence). The CDR3 is 15 residues long. Between the trimmed V and J ends, which lost 6 bases and 8 bases, there was a span of 20 bases. The CDR3, as DNA: TGTGCCAGTAGAGATCCGGGAACAGCTGGCGATGAGCAGTTCTTC. Its protein product is CASRDPGTAGDEQFF.

V usage is TRBV6-1 and J usage is TRBJ2-7, with 11 bases matching TRBD2. Germline V gene sequence: CDR1 MNHNS, CDR2 SASEGT. CDR3 length: 14 amino acids. Trimming cost V 6 bases and J 4 bases; bases outside gene matches: 5. CDR3 sequence reads: CASSQGLAEYEQYF. In DNA form, the CDR3 reads TGTGCCAGCAGCCAGGGACTAGCGGAGTACGAGCAGTACTTC.

The V and J genes are TRBV5-1 and TRBJ2-2, with D perhaps TRBD1 (5 bases). The CDR3 covers 14 residues. Germline lookup yields CDR1 SGHRS and CDR2 YFSETQ. V was trimmed by 4 bases and J by 5 bases, leaving 12 bases between them. CDR3 sequence: CASSMQTETGELFF. In DNA, the CDR3 is TGCGCCAGCAGCATGCAGACAGAAACCGGGGAGCTGTTTTTT.

V usage is TRBV2 and J usage is TRBJ2-7, with TRBD1 matching over 9 bases. Trimming removed 5 bases from V and 5 bases from J; junction bases left unmatched: 10. This CDR3 has 15 amino acids. CDR1 is SNHLY, CDR2 FYNNEI, per germline. The CDR3 region is CASSSPPGTGNEQYF. The CDR3 nucleotides are TGTGCCAGCAGTTCTCCCCCCGGGACAGGGAACGAGCAGTACTTC.

The chain has TRBV7-8 and TRBJ1-4, with TRBD1 as a possible D gene (5 bases). Trimming pared 5 bases from V and 8 bases from J, leaving 21 bases between. CDR3 length equals 16 residues. The germline CDR1 and CDR2 sequences are SGHVS and FQNEAQ. In DNA form, the CDR3 reads TGTGCCAGCAGCCTAGTACCGGGACTCCATCAGGAAAAACTGTTTTTT. Its protein product is CASSLVPGLHQEKLFF.

The rearrangement joins TRBV7-2 to TRBJ2-7; D gene uncertain. This CDR3 region has 13 residues. Germline V CDR1 and CDR2: SGHTA, FQGNSA. The ends were cut back, 3 bases at V and 4 bases at J, with 10 bases in the middle. The CDR3 loop is CASSFHLVYEQYF. DNA for the CDR3: TGTGCCAGCAGCTTTCATCTGGTATACGAGCAGTACTTC.

The sample holds one count of this clone. This chain connects TRBV10-3 to TRBJ2-7; TRBD2 matches at 7 bases. V dropped 0 bases and J dropped 0; count of bases not matched to a gene: 8. CDR3 size: 17 residues. In germline, CDR1 is ENHRY, CDR2 SYGVKD. The CDR3 is CAISESALAKSSYEQYF. The CDR3 coding sequence is TGTGCCATCAGTGAGTCCGCACTAGCGAAGAGCTCCTACGAGCAGTACTTC.

The V and J genes are TRBV9 and TRBJ1-1, with unresolved D. The CDR3 loop spans 16 amino acids. The germline gives CDR1 SGDLS, CDR2 YYNGEE. With 0 bases removed from V and 1 base from J, the gap between germline ends came to 13 bases. In nucleotides, the CDR3 is TGTGCCAGCAGCGTAGGTGCCAGCGACACGAACACTGAAGCTTTCTTT. This encodes CASSVGASDTNTEAFF.

This clone was seen once. The chain carries TRBV29-1 and TRBJ2-3; perhaps TRBD2 as D (6 bases). CDR1 SQVTM and CDR2 ANQGSEA come from the germline V gene. Trimming cost V 5 bases and J 6 bases, with 15 bases left between them. This CDR3 is 13 amino acids long. In DNA form, the CDR3 reads TGCAGCGTTCTAGCGAGTAATGGGGATACGCAGTATTTT. Its translation is CSVLASNGDTQYF.

The chain couples TRBV7-9 to TRBJ1-2; 10 bases agree with TRBD1. The V and J ends lost 3 bases and 7 bases, in that order; junction bases with no gene match: 11. CDR1 is SEHNR, CDR2 FQNEAQ, per germline (reference sequence). The CDR3 totals 16 residues. In DNA, the CDR3 is TGTGCCAGCAGCTTGGCCGGGACAGGGGCCAATCTTGGCTACACCTTC. Its protein product is CASSLAGTGANLGYTF.

The V call is TRBV11-3, the J call TRBJ2-7, with 8 bases fitting TRBD1. The CDR3 runs to 15 residues. Unmatched junction bases numbered 8, after V lost 2 bases and J lost 5 bases. CDR1 and CDR2 (germline): SGHNT, YENEEA. The CDR3: CASSLSPGGGHEQYF. In DNA form, the CDR3 reads TGTGCCAGCAGCTTATCCCCAGGGGGCGGCCACGAGCAGTACTTC. Filled out from reference TRBV11-3 and TRBJ2-7, the complete variable domain reads EAGVVQSPRYKIIEKKQPVAFWCNPISGHNTLYWYLQNLGQGPELLIRYENEEAVDDSQLPKDRFSAERLKGVDSTLKIQPAELGDSAVYLCASSLSPGGGHEQYFGPGTRLTVT.

This clone showed up just a few times. The chain is built from TRBV15 and TRBJ1-3; D is ambiguous. There are 13 residues in the CDR3. V dropped 1 base and J dropped 3 bases, with 4 bases sitting between them. Germline CDR1 LNHNV, CDR2 YYDKDF (reference sequence). The CDR3 DNA follows: TGTGCCACCAGCAGAGTGGATGGAAACACCATATATTTT. As protein: CATSRVDGNTIYF. The full variable domain, its missing parts supplied by reference TRBV15 and TRBJ1-3, is DAMVIQNPRYQVTQFGKPVTLSCSQTLNHNVMYWYQQKSSQAPKLLFHYYDKDFNNEADTPDNFQSRRPNTSFCFLDIRSPGLGDTAMYLCATSRVDGNTIYFGEGSWLTVV.

The V gene is TRBV5-4, the J gene TRBJ1-1; 10 bases map to TRBD1. The ends lost 1 base at V and 7 bases at J; junction bases unmatched: 7. This CDR3 has 15 residues. From germline, CDR1 is SGHNT and CDR2 YYREEE (reference sequence). CDR3 nucleotide sequence: TGTGCCAGCAGCTTGAGACAGGGGGCGTTGGGTGAAGCTTTCTTT. This gives the protein CASSLRQGALGEAFF.

This clone was seen more than once but under ten times. The chain recombines TRBV5-6 with TRBJ2-5; D is possibly TRBD2 (5 bases). The CDR3 totals 15 residues. V was cut by 4 bases and J by 3 bases, with 16 bases left in between. Looked up from germline, CDR1 is SGHDT and CDR2 is YYEEEE. CDR3 nucleotide sequence: TGTGCCAGCAGCCATTTTGAGGGAGCTAAAGAGACCCAGTACTTC. The encoded protein is CASSHFEGAKETQYF.

The chain recombines TRBV30 with TRBJ1-5; 8 bases agree with TRBD1. CDR3 length: 13 residues. V shed 7 bases and J 4 bases; nucleotides not matched to a gene: 6. Germline V gene sequence: CDR1 GTSNPN, CDR2 SVGIG (reference sequence). In DNA form, the CDR3 reads TGTGCCTTGTCTCGGACAGGGAATCAGCCCCAGCATTTT. This encodes CALSRTGNQPQHF. Variable domain in full (rest from reference TRBV30 and TRBJ1-5): SQTIHQWPATLVQPVGSPLSLECTVEGTSNPNLYWYRQAAGRGLQLLFYSVGIGQISSEVPQNLSASRPQDRQFILSSKKLLLSDSGFYLCALSRTGNQPQHFGDGTRLSIL.

The rearrangement uses TRBV18 and TRBJ2-7; 13 bases line up with TRBD2. The germline gives CDR1 KGHSH, CDR2 LQKENI. V was pared by 2 bases and J by 4 bases, with 8 bases of the junction left unmatched. This CDR3 is built from 17 residues. This CDR3 is CASSPARTSGSSYEQYF. CDR3 nucleotides: TGTGCCAGCTCACCAGCGCGGACTAGCGGGAGTTCATACGAGCAGTACTTC.

The V call is TRBV4-2, the J call TRBJ1-2, with 11 positions matching TRBD1. Per the germline V gene, CDR1 is LGHNA and CDR2 is YNFKEQ. CDR3 length equals 16 residues. Trimming removed 1 base from V and 8 bases from J; junction bases left unmatched: 9. In DNA, the CDR3 is TGTGCCAGCAGCCAAGTACAGGGACAGGGGGTACGGGGCTACACCTTC. Its translation is CASSQVQGQGVRGYTF.

The V gene is TRBV6-4, the J gene TRBJ2-2; perhaps TRBD2 as D (5 bases). Germline lookup yields CDR1 MRHNA and CDR2 SNTAGT. The CDR3 sequence is 15 residues long. Deletions cut 5 bases from V and 2 bases from J, with 12 bases between. The CDR3 bases are TGTGCCAGCAGTCCCGTACGGACTAACACCGGGGAGCTGTTTTTT. This translates into CASSPVRTNTGELFF.

This clone occurred once. Here the CDR3 DNA reads TGCGCCAGCAGCCAGACAGGGGACAATGAGCAGTTCTTC. Translation: CASSQTGDNEQFF. The rearrangement uses TRBV4-1 and TRBJ2-1, with 8 bases that match TRBD1. V trimming: 3 bases; J trimming: 5 bases; junction bases outside the gene matches: 0. The CDR3 is made up of 13 amino acids. From germline, CDR1 is MGHRA and CDR2 YSYEKL.

The table lists this clone with a count of one. This rearrangement joins TRBV6-6 to TRBJ2-7; 9 positions agree with TRBD1. CDR3 length equals 15 residues. V was pared by 6 bases and J by 6 bases, with 12 bases of the junction left unmatched. CDR1 is MNHNY and CDR2 is SVGAGI in the germline V gene (reference sequence). The DNA for the CDR3 is TGTGCCAGCAGCTTCGGACAGGGGTCTTTCTCCGAGCAGTACTTC. It specifies CASSFGQGSFSEQYF.